This T cell receptor beta chain was recorded in a study of control samples from healthy donors and cancer patients. The CDR3 has 15 amino acids. The germline CDR1 and CDR2 sequences are LNHDA and SQIVND (reference sequence). The V gene end was trimmed by 2 bases and the J gene end by 1 base; junction bases not matched to a gene: 4. Assay used: immunoSEQ multiplex PCR; TCRdb lists only in-frame clones, some missing. The sample consists of around 23,000 clones, approximately 85% of them appearing once. The sequenced sample consisted of PBMCs. The receptor was derived from a man between 60 and 70 years old with head and neck cancer. The V call is TRBV19, the J call TRBJ1-1, with 7 bases aligning to TRBD1. The CDR3 spells CASSIRQGANTEAFF. Here the CDR3 DNA reads TGTGCCAGTAGTATACGACAGGGTGCGAACACTGAAGCTTTCTTT.